These 30 T cell receptor beta chains were all obtained from the same sample, sequenced in a study of blood T cells in healthy people across ages. Through a sample-barcoded 5' primer and a J-beta primer mix, a second PCR was run for roughly 7 to 12 cycles. One entry per CDR3 protein results from TCRdb running MiXCR on the 5' RACE reads. The top ten clones hold about 7.7% of a sample with about 1,800,000 distinct CDR3 sequences, roughly 27% of them seen once. Input material: blood. The source is a woman in her twenties or thirties in good health.

In nucleotides, the CDR3 is TGCAGCGTGGGGACTGCTCCCGAGCAGTTCTTC. This gives the protein CSVGTAPEQFF. The V gene is TRBV29-1, the J gene TRBJ2-1; D possibly corresponds to TRBD2 (6 bases). V was cut by 6 bases and J by 10 bases, with 13 bases left in between. Germline CDR1 reads SQVTM; CDR2 reads ANQGSEA. There are 11 residues in the CDR3.

In its sample, this clonotype was seen a few times. The V gene is TRBV14, the J gene TRBJ2-1; no clear D gene. Per the germline V gene, CDR1 is SGHDN and CDR2 is FVKESK. V lost 1 base to trimming and J lost 4 bases, with 14 bases between them. The CDR3 runs to 16 residues. This chain's CDR3 is CASSQGLLQFYNEQFF. The CDR3 DNA follows: TGTGCCAGCAGCCAAGGACTTCTTCAATTTTACAATGAGCAGTTCTTC.

The chain is built from TRBV5-4 and TRBJ2-7, with TRBD1 matching 8 bases. The DNA matches TRBJ2-4 better at its end, which makes the J call doubtful. The CDR3 is made up of 13 amino acids. Germline loops: CDR1 SGHNT, CDR2 YYREEE (reference sequence). This CDR3 is CASTTGEEHIQYF. CDR3 sequence (DNA): TGTGCCAGCACGACAGGGGAGGAACACATTCAGTACTTC.

This clonotype came up a few times. The chain is built from TRBV4-1 and TRBJ1-1; no definite D call. Germline CDR1 MGHRA, CDR2 YSYEKL. The CDR3 totals 17 residues. The V gene lost 4 bases and the J gene lost 4 bases, with 22 bases spanning the gap. For the CDR3, the DNA is TGCGCCAGCAGCCCCACCCAATTCTCGGGAATCCTCACTGAAGCTTTCTTT. It codes for CASSPTQFSGILTEAFF.

The rearrangement joins TRBV14 to TRBJ1-1; 8 nucleotides align to TRBD1. Germline CDR1 reads SGHDN; CDR2 reads FVKESK. The CDR3 sequence is 17 residues long. V lost 1 base to trimming and J lost 4 bases; unmatched junction nucleotides: 11. The chain's CDR3 is CASSQAFRGRLSTEAFF. The DNA of the CDR3 is TGTGCCAGCAGCCAAGCGTTCAGGGGGCGCCTGAGCACTGAAGCTTTCTTT. The complete variable domain, with remaining parts taken from reference TRBV14 and TRBJ1-1, reads EAGVTQFPSHSVIEKGQTVTLRCDPISGHDNLYWYRRVMGKEIKFLLHFVKESKQDESGMPNNRFLAERTGGTYSTLKVQPAELEDSGVYFCASSQAFRGRLSTEAFFGQGTRLTVV.

This clonotype has a handful of counts. V usage is TRBV11-2 and J usage is TRBJ2-3; 10 bases agree with TRBD2. Germline CDR1 and CDR2: SGHAT and FQNNGV. V lost 7 bases, J lost 0 bases, and 7 bases stayed unmatched. The CDR3 has 16 residues. The CDR3 region is CASTPIAGGSTDTQYF. The CDR3 nucleotides are TGTGCCAGCACCCCTATAGCGGGAGGTAGCACAGATACGCAGTATTTT.

With regard to this clonotype: This may be a read error: a much more frequent sequence differs by one nucleotide. This chain connects TRBV5-1 to TRBJ2-1, with 7 bases matching TRBD1. This CDR3 is built from 18 residues. With V trimmed by 0 bases and J by 5 bases, 14 bases remained unmatched. Germline assignment: CDR1 SGHRS and CDR2 YFSETQ. The DNA of the CDR3 is TGCGCCAGCAGCTTGGGTGGATGGGAGACAGGGCGCAACAATGAGCAGTTCTTC. Translated: CASSLGGWETGRNNEQFF.

This clonotype has a handful of counts. This chain joins TRBV15 and TRBJ1-2, with 7 bases fitting TRBD1. Germline V gene sequence: CDR1 LNHNV, CDR2 YYDKDF (reference sequence). Germline trimming cut 5 bases from V and 7 bases from J; bases unmatched to any gene: 7. The CDR3 has 13 residues. The CDR3: CATSQGTVSGYTF. CDR3 coding DNA: TGTGCCACCAGCCAAGGGACAGTGAGTGGCTACACCTTC.

In this sample, this clonotype turned up a few times. CDR3 coding DNA: TGTGCCAGCTCACCGGGGGGAAGTGAGAATGAAAAACTGTTTTTT. This sequence encodes CASSPGGSENEKLFF. The rearrangement joins TRBV18 to TRBJ1-4; a weak D match, TRBD1 (5 bases). Germline V gives CDR1 KGHSH, CDR2 LQKENI. The CDR3 is 15 residues long. Between the trimmed V and J ends, which lost 3 bases and 5 bases, there was a span of 13 bases.

This clonotype showed up just a few times. The chain links TRBV20-1 to TRBJ2-1; 10 positions agree with TRBD2. CDR3 size: 16 residues. V dropped 2 bases and J dropped 5; count of bases not matched to a gene: 9. The germline gives CDR1 DFQATT, CDR2 SNEGSKA (reference sequence). The CDR3 region is CSARPSEREGDNEQFF. The CDR3 nucleotides read TGCAGTGCTAGACCCTCTGAGCGGGAGGGGGACAATGAGCAGTTCTTC.

This rearrangement joins TRBV11-2 to TRBJ2-1; D tentatively fits TRBD1 or TRBD2 (6 bases each). CDR1 and CDR2 from the germline V gene are SGHAT and FQNNGV. The CDR3 runs to 17 residues. V lost 5 bases and J lost 10, with 27 bases in between. The CDR3 sequence is CASSPRSGGPYFTEQFF. CDR3 bases: TGTGCCAGCAGCCCTCGTTCCGGGGGCCCCTACTTTACGGAGCAGTTCTTC.

The rearrangement joins TRBV6-2 or TRBV6-3 to TRBJ1-2, with D possibly being TRBD1 (5 bases). Trimming removed 6 bases from V and 4 bases from J, with 12 bases in between. Germline loops: CDR1 MNHEY, CDR2 SVGEGT. CDR3 size: 13 residues. CDR3 nucleotides: TGTGCCAGCAGCTGGGGACCGAGCTATGGCTACACCTTC. This encodes CASSWGPSYGYTF.

This clonotype appeared a single time. The chain links TRBV9 to TRBJ2-4; D unclear. Germline assignment: CDR1 SGDLS and CDR2 YYNGEE. V was shortened by 2 bases and J by 0 bases, with 12 bases between the two germline ends. This CDR3 contains 16 residues. CDR3 nucleotides: TGTGCCAGCAGCGTTCGGGTCTCCTTAGCCAAAAACATTCAGTACTTC. Its translation: CASSVRVSLAKNIQYF.

The table lists this clonotype with a few counts. The chain links TRBV12-3 or TRBV12-4 to TRBJ2-2, with 8 bases aligning to TRBD1. CDR3 length: 15 residues. Trimming removed 1 base from V and 3 bases from J; junction bases left unmatched: 1. CDR3 nucleotide sequence: TGTGCCAGCAGTTTAGACAGGGGGTACACCGGGGAGCTGTTTTTT. This translates into CASSLDRGYTGELFF.

The chain uses TRBV5-1 and TRBJ2-5; D perhaps matches TRBD2 (6 bases). CDR3 length: 14 residues. Trimming removed 3 bases from V and 5 bases from J, with 14 bases in between. Germline CDR1 and CDR2: SGHRS and YFSETQ. The chain's CDR3 is CASSSGRGTETQYF. CDR3 DNA sequence: TGCGCCAGCAGCTCCGGGAGAGGAACGGAGACCCAGTACTTC.

Ten or more counts support this clonotype. The CDR3 region is CASSLVDTGNEQFF. DNA of the CDR3: TGCGCCAGCAGCTTGGTGGACACAGGCAATGAGCAGTTCTTC. The J gene is TRBJ2-1, the V gene TRBV5-1; D possibly corresponds to TRBD1 (5 bases). The CDR3 spans 14 residues. Trimming pared 0 bases from V and 6 bases from J, leaving 10 bases between. Germline V gene data show CDR1 as SGHRS and CDR2 as YFSETQ.

This chain connects TRBV20-1 to TRBJ2-7; D may match TRBD1 or TRBD2 (5 bases each). The CDR3 spans 15 residues. V shed 6 bases and J shed 3 bases, with 21 bases lying between them. Germline CDR1 is DFQATT and CDR2 is SNEGSKA (reference sequence). The CDR3 protein is CSAYSPGPKGYEQYF. The CDR3 coding sequence is TGCAGTGCCTATAGTCCGGGACCCAAGGGCTACGAGCAGTACTTC.

This chain connects TRBV5-6 to TRBJ1-6; D possibly corresponds to TRBD1 (5 bases). Trimming removed 3 bases at V and 0 bases at J, with 13 bases between. Germline V gene lookup returns CDR1 SGHDT and CDR2 YYEEEE. The CDR3 contains 17 residues. CDR3 in amino acids: CASSYRDGRSYNSPLHF. In DNA form, the CDR3 reads TGTGCCAGCAGCTACCGGGACGGACGCTCCTATAATTCACCCCTCCACTTT.

The chain combines TRBV5-1 with TRBJ2-1; D unresolved. The V end lost 6 bases, the J end lost 4 bases, and 17 bases lay between the germline ends. CDR1 and CDR2 (germline): SGHRS, YFSETQ. The CDR3 has 15 residues. CDR3 amino acids: CASNPTARQYNEQFF. The CDR3, as DNA: TGCGCCAGCAATCCAACGGCTAGACAATACAATGAGCAGTTCTTC.

This clonotype was seen repeatedly, ten times or more. The chain links TRBV20-1 to TRBJ2-6, with a possible D match to TRBD2 (6 bases). The V gene lost 5 bases and the J gene lost 0 bases, with 11 bases spanning the gap. Germline CDR1 DFQATT, CDR2 SNEGSKA (reference sequence). This CDR3 has 15 residues. The CDR3: CSAEAGPSGANVLTF. The CDR3 region has the DNA TGCAGTGCTGAGGCGGGGCCCTCTGGGGCCAACGTCCTGACTTTC.

This clonotype has a handful of counts. The J gene is TRBJ2-1, the V gene TRBV5-1, with D hard to call. Trimming cost V 6 bases and J 4 bases, with 11 bases left between them. The CDR3 runs 13 residues. In germline, CDR1 is SGHRS, CDR2 YFSETQ. The CDR3 reads CASTSMGYNEQFF. CDR3 nucleotide sequence: TGCGCCAGCACCTCGATGGGGTACAATGAGCAGTTCTTC.

V usage is TRBV6-5 and J usage is TRBJ1-1, with D perhaps matching TRBD1 (6 bases). There are 14 residues in the CDR3. Germline loops: CDR1 MNHEY, CDR2 SVGAGI. Trimming pared 6 bases from V and 4 bases from J, leaving 15 bases between. CDR3 region: CASRPRHRATEAFF. CDR3 nucleotides: TGTGCCAGCAGACCGAGACACAGGGCCACTGAAGCTTTCTTT.

In the case of this clonotype: An end of the junction does not agree with germline; a read error may underlie this. The chain uses TRBV6-2 or TRBV6-3 and TRBJ2-5; D remains unclear. CDR1 is MNHEY and CDR2 is SVGEGT in the germline V gene. CDR3 size: 13 residues. For the CDR3, the DNA is TGTGCCAGCAGTCGCACCAGAGCCGAGACCCACTACTTC. This encodes CASSRTRAETHYF.

This clonotype was counted only a few times. At one of its ends the junction is not consistent with the germline gene, which may arise from a read error. The chain is built from TRBV5-1 and TRBJ1-2; no firm D call. Looked up from germline, CDR1 is SGHRS and CDR2 is YFSETQ. The CDR3 covers 15 residues. CDR3 coding DNA: TGCGCCGGCAGCTCCGGACGGAGCTCTAACTATGGCTACACCTTC. It encodes CAGSSGRSSNYGYTF.

Ten or more counts support this clonotype. The rearrangement links TRBV28 to TRBJ2-7; D uncertain. The CDR3 covers 15 residues. V shed 3 bases and J shed 3 bases, with 15 bases lying between them. Germline V gene lookup returns CDR1 MDHEN and CDR2 SYDVKM. This CDR3 is CASSFATGLSYEQYF. CDR3 nucleotides: TGTGCCAGCAGTTTCGCCACCGGATTAAGCTACGAGCAGTACTTC. Full variable domain (remainder filled in from reference TRBV28 and TRBJ2-7): DVKVTQSSRYLVKRTGEKVFLECVQDMDHENMFWYRQDPGLGLRLIYFSYDVKMKEKGDIPEGYSVSREKKERFSLILESASTNQTSMYLCASSFATGLSYEQYFGPGTRLTVT.

The gene calls are TRBV28 and TRBJ2-5; the D gene is possibly TRBD1 (5 bases). The V gene lost 3 bases and the J gene lost 4 bases, with 15 bases spanning the gap. Germline V gene sequence: CDR1 MDHEN, CDR2 SYDVKM. The CDR3 runs to 15 residues. This chain's CDR3 is CASSFRGTQGETQYF. The CDR3 DNA is TGTGCCAGCAGTTTTAGGGGTACCCAGGGAGAGACCCAGTACTTC.

This clonotype was observed a handful of times. J is TRBJ1-1 and V is TRBV5-1, with no clear D. Trimming shortened V by 1 base and J by 2 bases, and 12 bases separated the two germline ends. The CDR3 is 15 amino acids. The germline V gene has CDR1 SGHRS and CDR2 YFSETQ. The DNA of the CDR3 is TGCGCCAGCAGCTTGTTTGAGACACCAAACACTGAAGCTTTCTTT. This gives the protein CASSLFETPNTEAFF.

The genes are TRBV12-3 or TRBV12-4 and TRBJ2-2; D gene ambiguous. Trimming removed 2 bases from V and 7 bases from J, with 8 bases in between. The CDR3 covers 13 residues. The CDR3 DNA sequence: TGTGCCAGCAGTTTAATGGGGATCGGGGAGCTGTTTTTT. This gives the protein CASSLMGIGELFF.

The rearrangement links TRBV14 to TRBJ2-5; 8 nucleotides line up with TRBD2. Germline V lookup: CDR1 SGHDN, CDR2 FVKESK. The CDR3 is 16 amino acids. V gave up 3 bases and J gave up 6 bases; unmatched junction bases: 12. Here the CDR3 reads CASSQNSGTRSKTQYF. The CDR3 DNA reads TGTGCCAGCAGCCAGAATAGCGGGACGAGGAGCAAGACCCAGTACTTC.

The CDR3 sequence is CASRSGQGTTEAFF. CDR3 DNA sequence: TGTGCCAGCAGGTCCGGACAGGGAACCACTGAAGCTTTCTTT. This chain uses TRBV6-6 with TRBJ1-1, with 8 positions matching TRBD1. Germline V gene data show CDR1 as MNHNY and CDR2 as SVGAGI (reference sequence). This CDR3 spans 14 amino acids. The junction had 7 bases not matched to a gene; V was cut back by 6 bases and J by 4 bases.